Included here is one TCR beta chain sequence, with context. Its matching antigen is unknown. In each case, RNA was isolated and then reverse transcribed into cDNA as the sequencing template. Libraries were prepared by immunoSEQ multiplex PCR; TCRdb keeps only in-frame clonotypes and omits some of them. The data hold about 130,000 clones, with around three fifths observed a single time. This specimen comes from a study of CD8+ T cells in alopecia areata. Study in general: Treated patients were given oral tofacitinib, which was dosed at 5 to 10 mg twice daily. Whole-study findings and limits: Although TCR sharing was seen in mice, sharing across patients was less clear, possibly for HLA-related reasons.

After removal of 6 bases from V and 6 bases from J, the junction contained 6 bases not matched to a gene. The CDR3 loop spans 13 amino acids. CDR1 and CDR2 from the germline V gene are SNHLY and FYNNEI. This chain links TRBV2 with TRBJ2-5; 8 bases are shared with TRBD1. The specimen comprised CD4+ T cells sorted from blood, sampled at week 0. The source is a human donor with alopecia areata. The CDR3 here is CASSGDRGQTQYF. For the CDR3, the DNA is TGTGCCAGCAGCGGAGACAGGGGACAGACCCAGTACTTC.